This T cell receptor beta chain originates from a study of OX40 agonist ivuxolimab in advanced cancers. Background on the study: Every 2 weeks, patients received ivuxolimab intravenously, dosed at 0.01 to 10 mg/kg. Points from the study as a whole: Not determined was the antigen specificity of the expanded peripheral T cells.

Some clones are missing from TCRdb's copy, which holds only in-frame ones; the method was immunoSEQ multiplex PCR. The sample shows about 36,000 clones, around 77% of them seen only once. The germline gives CDR1 SQVTM, CDR2 ANQGSEA. This CDR3 has 13 residues. V gave up 4 bases and J gave up 4 bases; unmatched junction bases: 4. About this clone: Its specificity is not known.

The clonotype originates from an adult with an advanced solid tumor such as melanoma, head and neck, liver or kidney cancer. The source was CD4+ or CD8+ T cells sorted from blood, collected in a trial of the OX40 agonist ivuxolimab. J is TRBJ2-5 and V is TRBV29-1, with 9 bases aligning to TRBD2. The CDR3 sequence is CSVGLAVRETQYF. CDR3 sequence (DNA): TGCAGCGTTGGACTAGCGGTTCGAGAGACCCAGTACTTC.